This TCR beta chain was captured in a study of OX40 agonist ivuxolimab in advanced cancers. Per the germline V gene, CDR1 is LNHDA and CDR2 is SQIVND (reference sequence). Unmatched junction bases numbered 6, after V lost 6 bases and J lost 5 bases. This CDR3 comprises 13 residues. The table came from immunoSEQ multiplex PCR; TCRdb's copy has only in-frame clones and leaves some out. The table records tens of thousands of clones, around 89% of them present only once. This clone was seen just once. The sampling schedule covered blood at baseline, cycle 4 day 1, and cycle 7 day 1. This rearrangement joins TRBV19 to TRBJ2-5; 7 nucleotides line up with TRBD1. The starting material was CD4+ or CD8+ T cells sorted from blood, obtained in a trial of the OX40 agonist ivuxolimab. The TCR comes from an adult with an advanced solid tumor such as melanoma, head and neck, liver or kidney cancer. CDR3 sequence (DNA): TGTGCCAGTAGACCAACAGGGGTGGAGACCCAGTACTTC. As protein: CASRPTGVETQYF.